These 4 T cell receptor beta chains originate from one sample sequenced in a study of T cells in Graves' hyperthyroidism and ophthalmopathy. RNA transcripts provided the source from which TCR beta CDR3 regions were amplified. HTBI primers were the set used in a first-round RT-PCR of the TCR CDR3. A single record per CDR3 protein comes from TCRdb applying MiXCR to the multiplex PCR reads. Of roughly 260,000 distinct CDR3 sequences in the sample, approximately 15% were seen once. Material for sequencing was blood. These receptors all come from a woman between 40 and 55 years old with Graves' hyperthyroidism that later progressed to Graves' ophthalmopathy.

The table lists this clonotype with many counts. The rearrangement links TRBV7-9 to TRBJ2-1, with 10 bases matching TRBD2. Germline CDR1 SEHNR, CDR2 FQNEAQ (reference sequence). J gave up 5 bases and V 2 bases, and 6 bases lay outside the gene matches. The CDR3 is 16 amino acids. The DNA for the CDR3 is TGTGCCAGCAGCTTACATGGGACTAGCGTGAACAATGAGCAGTTCTTC. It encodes CASSLHGTSVNNEQFF.

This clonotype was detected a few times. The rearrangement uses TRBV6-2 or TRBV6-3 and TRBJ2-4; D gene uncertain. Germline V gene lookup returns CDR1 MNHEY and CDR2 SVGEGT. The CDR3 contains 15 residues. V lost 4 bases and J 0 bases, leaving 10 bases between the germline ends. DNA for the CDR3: TGTGCCAGCAGTTCGAAACGTTTAGCCAAAAACATTCAGTACTTC. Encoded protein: CASSSKRLAKNIQYF.

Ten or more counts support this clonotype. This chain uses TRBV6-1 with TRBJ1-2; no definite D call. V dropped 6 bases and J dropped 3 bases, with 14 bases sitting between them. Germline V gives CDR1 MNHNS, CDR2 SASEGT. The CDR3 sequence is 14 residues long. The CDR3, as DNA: TGTGCCAGCAGCGCGGCCGACCGCTACTATGGCTACACCTTC. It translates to CASSAADRYYGYTF.

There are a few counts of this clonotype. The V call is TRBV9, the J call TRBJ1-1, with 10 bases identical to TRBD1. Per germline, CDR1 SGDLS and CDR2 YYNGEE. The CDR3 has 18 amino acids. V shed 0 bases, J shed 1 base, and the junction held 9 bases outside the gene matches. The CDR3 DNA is TGTGCCAGCAGCGTAGCTATGGGACAGGGGCCGGGGAACACTGAAGCTTTCTTT. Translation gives CASSVAMGQGPGNTEAFF.